One sample yielded the 32 T cell receptor beta chains listed below, sequenced in a study of T cell responses to AZD1222 COVID-19 vaccine. Sequencing used immunoSEQ multiplex PCR; TCRdb keeps in-frame clones, though not all of them. The table includes fewer than 110,000 clones, less than 95% detected once. The sequencing used peripheral blood, collected on day 0 of AZD1222 vaccination. Receptors originate from an adult in good health.

The CDR3 region is CATRGISTNTEAFF. The CDR3 coding sequence is TGTGCCACCAGGGGAATCTCAACGAACACTGAAGCTTTCTTT. V is TRBV6-5 and J is TRBJ1-1, with a weak D call TRBD1 (6 bases). V gave up 10 bases and J gave up 1 base, with 16 bases separating them. This CDR3 spans 14 amino acids. Germline values: CDR1 MNHEY, CDR2 SVGAGI.

The rearrangement joins TRBV7-2 to TRBJ1-3; D not resolved. V lost 1 base to trimming and J lost 9 bases, with 13 bases between them. CDR1 is SGHTA and CDR2 is FQGNSA in the germline V gene. The CDR3 has 14 residues. CDR3 sequence: CASSLGGGLSTIYF. The CDR3 DNA follows: TGTGCCAGCAGCTTAGGAGGAGGGCTTAGCACCATATATTTT.

The rearrangement links TRBV28 to TRBJ1-1; D may be TRBD1 (5 bases). Deletions cut 2 bases from V and 2 bases from J, with 12 bases between. This CDR3 has 15 amino acids. The germline V gene encodes CDR1 MDHEN and CDR2 SYDVKM. The DNA of the CDR3 is TGTGCCAGCAGTTTAGGAGGGACGGGAAACACTGAAGCTTTCTTT. Amino acid sequence: CASSLGGTGNTEAFF.

The rearrangement uses TRBV3-1 (or the pseudogene TRBV3-2) and TRBJ1-2; 10 nucleotides line up with TRBD1. CDR1 LGHDT and CDR2 YNNKEL come from the germline V gene (reference sequence). CDR3 length: 15 amino acids. With 5 bases clipped from V and 6 bases from J, the junction kept 9 bases outside the gene matches. In DNA form, the CDR3 reads TGTGCCAGCAGCAAACTGACCGGGACAGGGGATGGCTACACCTTC. Amino acids: CASSKLTGTGDGYTF.

The chain uses TRBV25-1 and TRBJ1-2, with a weak D call TRBD1 (6 bases). Germline V lookup: CDR1 MGHDK, CDR2 SYGVNS. The CDR3 length is 14 residues. V was clipped by 8 bases and J by 8 bases, with 21 bases between them. CDR3 amino acids: CASAQAGAVRGYTF. The CDR3 bases are TGTGCCAGCGCCCAGGCGGGGGCAGTCAGAGGCTACACCTTC.

The chain couples TRBV6-5 to TRBJ2-2; 7 bases fit TRBD1. The CDR3 has 15 amino acids. CDR1 and CDR2 from the germline V gene are MNHEY and SVGAGI. V lost 4 bases, J lost 5 bases, and 7 bases stayed unmatched. The CDR3 reads CASSSLSRGTGELFF. CDR3 DNA sequence: TGTGCCAGCAGTTCCCTCTCCAGGGGGACCGGGGAGCTGTTTTTT.

The chain couples TRBV9 to TRBJ2-1; D is uncertain. This CDR3 spans 14 amino acids. Trimming shortened V by 4 bases and J by 10 bases, and 18 bases separated the two germline ends. Germline V gives CDR1 SGDLS, CDR2 YYNGEE. This CDR3 is CASSLSPIDGEQFF. The CDR3 bases are TGTGCCAGCAGCTTGAGCCCCATTGATGGAGAGCAGTTCTTC.

The V and J genes are TRBV5-4 and TRBJ2-3; 9 bases fit TRBD1. Per the germline V gene, CDR1 is SGHNT and CDR2 is YYREEE (reference sequence). The CDR3 is 17 residues long. The V and J ends lost 4 bases and 5 bases, in that order; junction bases with no gene match: 14. DNA for the CDR3: TGTGCCAGCAGCCCATCTCCGGGACAGGGTTACCTAGATACGCAGTATTTT. Translation gives CASSPSPGQGYLDTQYF.

This clone rates as medium-sized. V usage is TRBV6-4 and J usage is TRBJ2-1; TRBD2 aligns across 13 bases. Germline V gene data show CDR1 as MRHNA and CDR2 as SNTAGT. The CDR3 loop spans 15 amino acids. Trimming took 6 bases from V and 8 from J; bases not matched to a gene: 7. CDR3: CASSRTSGGADEQFF. CDR3 DNA sequence: TGTGCCAGCAGCCGCACTAGCGGGGGGGCAGATGAGCAGTTCTTC.

V gene TRBV7-6 combines with J gene TRBJ1-2; D is ambiguous. Germline assignment: CDR1 SGHVS and CDR2 FNYEAQ. The V end lost 2 bases, the J end lost 8 bases, and 18 bases lay between the germline ends. This CDR3 has 15 residues. The CDR3 is CASSLRGRSVGGYTF. The CDR3 DNA reads as TGTGCCAGCAGCTTACGCGGCAGGTCGGTTGGAGGCTACACCTTC.

The J gene is TRBJ2-5, the V gene TRBV21-1; TRBD2, the table's D call, lacks a check against the DNA. TRBV21-1 is a documented pseudogene. The CDR3 is 14 residues long. The CDR3 reads CASGPRGGQETQYF. CDR3 bases: TGTGCCAGCGGACCTCGGGGAGGGCAAGAGACCCAGTACTTC.

This CDR3 reads CASSFASGEQFF. Here the CDR3 DNA reads TGTGCCAGCAGCTTTGCGAGCGGGGAGCAGTTCTTC. The rearrangement joins TRBV11-2 to TRBJ2-1; possible D gene TRBD2, 6 bases. The germline V gene encodes CDR1 SGHAT and CDR2 FQNNGV. The germline V and J ends were trimmed by 3 bases and 10 bases, with 10 bases remaining between them. The CDR3 is made up of 12 amino acids.

J is TRBJ1-6 and V is TRBV3-1 (or the pseudogene TRBV3-2); TRBD1 might be the D (6 bases). Germline V lookup: CDR1 LGHDT, CDR2 YNNKEL (reference sequence). The V gene lost 8 bases and the J gene lost 2 bases, with 13 bases spanning the gap. The CDR3 totals 15 residues. The CDR3 loop is CASRYRAAYNSPLHF. The CDR3 DNA sequence: TGTGCCAGCCGGTACAGGGCGGCCTATAATTCACCCCTCCACTTT.

The chain employs TRBV11-2 and TRBJ2-3, with TRBD2 matching 12 bases. From germline, CDR1 is SGHAT and CDR2 FQNNGV. V dropped 5 bases and J dropped 4; count of bases not matched to a gene: 13. The CDR3 extends over 18 amino acids. The CDR3 coding sequence is TGTGCCAGCAGCGACTGGGGGAGACTAGCGGGGGTAGCAGATACGCAGTATTTT. Translated, it gives CASSDWGRLAGVADTQYF.

V gene TRBV7-8 combines with J gene TRBJ2-1; D ambiguous. The CDR3 extends over 16 amino acids. V lost 5 bases, J lost 0 bases, and 14 bases lay in between. CDR1 and CDR2 (germline): SGHVS, FQNEAQ. As DNA, the CDR3 is TGTGCCAGCAGCCCCCGACATCCCAGCTCCTACAATGAGCAGTTCTTC. Translation: CASSPRHPSSYNEQFF.

The J gene is TRBJ1-5, the V gene TRBV28, with 10 bases that match TRBD1. Germline values: CDR1 MDHEN, CDR2 SYDVKM. The junction had 2 bases not matched to a gene; V was cut back by 1 base and J by 2 bases. This CDR3 spans 16 amino acids. Written as DNA, the CDR3 is TGTGCCAGCAGTTTATTGGGGACAGGGGGCAATCAGCCCCAGCATTTT. Amino acids: CASSLLGTGGNQPQHF.

The gene calls are TRBV5-1 and TRBJ2-3, with D maybe TRBD2 (6 bases). V lost 0 bases, J lost 3 bases, and 11 bases lay in between. This CDR3 contains 15 residues. Germline loops: CDR1 SGHRS, CDR2 YFSETQ. The CDR3 protein is CASSLVFGGTDTQYF. DNA for the CDR3: TGCGCCAGCAGCTTGGTGTTCGGGGGAACAGATACGCAGTATTTT.

The genes are TRBV27 and TRBJ2-7; D is perhaps TRBD2 (7 bases). Trimming removed 4 bases at V and 0 bases at J, with 16 bases between. The germline V gene encodes CDR1 MNHEY and CDR2 SMNVEV (reference sequence). This CDR3 is built from 16 residues. CDR3 amino acids: CASSSDRGGASYEQYF. As DNA, the CDR3 is TGTGCCAGCAGTTCGGATCGAGGGGGGGCCTCCTACGAGCAGTACTTC.

The chain is built from TRBV28 and TRBJ2-7, with TRBD1 identical over 12 bases. This CDR3 is 15 amino acids long. V was clipped by 6 bases and J by 7 bases; unmatched bases: 10. CDR1 is MDHEN and CDR2 is SYDVKM in the germline V gene. CDR3 DNA sequence: TGTGCCAGCAGCCCGTCGGGACAGGGGGCTGGGGAGCAGTACTTC. Translated: CASSPSGQGAGEQYF.

This chain uses TRBV29-1 with TRBJ2-7; 7 nucleotides align to TRBD2. The CDR3 covers 13 residues. V shed 6 bases and J 3 bases; nucleotides not matched to a gene: 8. The germline CDR1 and CDR2 sequences are SQVTM and ANQGSEA. The CDR3 DNA follows: TGCAGCGTGGGGAGGGTGTACGGCTACGAGCAGTACTTC. It is translated as CSVGRVYGYEQYF.

The J gene is TRBJ2-7, the V gene TRBV7-8, with 12 bases that match TRBD1. With V trimmed by 9 bases and J by 2 bases, 8 bases remained unmatched. Germline values: CDR1 SGHVS, CDR2 FQNEAQ. The CDR3 length is 15 residues. CDR3 DNA sequence: TGTGCCAGTGGGACAGGGGGCGGTTCGACCTACGAGCAGTACTTC. Translation: CASGTGGGSTYEQYF.

CDR3: CASGGQKSNYGYTF. The CDR3 region has the DNA TGTGCCAGCGGAGGACAGAAAAGTAACTATGGCTACACCTTC. The rearrangement uses TRBV3-1 (or the pseudogene TRBV3-2) and TRBJ1-2; tentatively, D is TRBD1 (6 bases). Germline V gene data show CDR1 as LGHDT and CDR2 as YNNKEL (reference sequence). Trimming took 8 bases from V and 1 from J, leaving 14 bases between them. This CDR3 is 14 amino acids long.

The chain links TRBV13 to TRBJ2-7; 11 bases fit TRBD1. The CDR3 is 14 amino acids. CDR1 is PRHDT and CDR2 is FYEKMQ in the germline V gene (reference sequence). V dropped 5 bases and J dropped 6; count of bases not matched to a gene: 6. The CDR3, as DNA: TGTGCCAGCAGCCAGGGACAGGGGGTTTTCGAGCAGTACTTC. This encodes CASSQGQGVFEQYF.

This sequence joins TRBV6-5 and TRBJ1-2; a weak D match, TRBD1 (6 bases). The CDR3 extends over 14 amino acids. CDR1 is MNHEY, CDR2 SVGAGI, per germline. V gave up 6 bases and J gave up 3 bases, with 14 bases separating them. The CDR3 nucleotides read TGTGCCAGCAGCCGTACAGGGTCTCACTATGGCTACACCTTC. Protein product: CASSRTGSHYGYTF.

This sequence joins TRBV28 and TRBJ2-4; 7 bases align to TRBD2. From germline, CDR1 is MDHEN and CDR2 SYDVKM. The trim removed 5 bases at V and 8 bases at J, leaving 9 bases unmatched. The CDR3 has 14 amino acids. The CDR3 bases are TGTGCCAGCAGTCCGGCGACTAGCCGGGACATTCAGTACTTC. Translated, it gives CASSPATSRDIQYF. The full variable domain, with the rest looked up from reference TRBV28 and TRBJ2-4, is DVKVTQSSRYLVKRTGEKVFLECVQDMDHENMFWYRQDPGLGLRLIYFSYDVKMKEKGDIPEGYSVSREKKERFSLILESASTNQTSMYLCASSPATSRDIQYFGAGTRLSVL.

This clone occurred a few times. The rearrangement uses TRBV11-2 and TRBJ1-2, with D hard to call. The germline V gene has CDR1 SGHAT and CDR2 FQNNGV. Trimming shortened V by 5 bases and J by 8 bases, and 15 bases separated the two germline ends. The CDR3 runs to 13 residues. The CDR3 region is CASSRAQGLGYTF. CDR3 sequence (DNA): TGTGCCAGCAGCCGCGCCCAAGGCCTCGGCTACACCTTC.

The chain employs TRBV7-6 and TRBJ1-4; perhaps TRBD1 as D (5 bases). Trimming took 5 bases from V and 1 from J, leaving 20 bases between them. The CDR3 extends over 18 amino acids. Germline V lookup: CDR1 SGHVS, CDR2 FNYEAQ. The CDR3 reads CASSRPDMGEVTNEKLFF. In DNA, the CDR3 is TGTGCCAGCAGCCGACCCGACATGGGGGAAGTAACTAATGAAAAACTGTTTTTT.

Only one count was recorded for this clone. The gene calls are TRBV6-6 and TRBJ2-1; no reliable D call. There are 14 residues in the CDR3. Trimming took off 2 bases at V and 5 bases at J, with 10 bases between the two ends. Germline CDR1 is MNHNY and CDR2 is SVGAGI (reference sequence). CDR3 nucleotide sequence: TGTGCCAGCAGTTACCCTGGGCCTAACAATGAGCAGTTCTTC. It codes for CASSYPGPNNEQFF.

The V call is TRBV6-5, the J call TRBJ1-2, with D tentatively TRBD1 (5 bases). V was clipped by 8 bases and J by 4 bases, with 20 bases between them. The CDR3 extends over 15 amino acids. The germline gives CDR1 MNHEY, CDR2 SVGAGI. This CDR3 reads CASLPSGGLVYGYTF. The CDR3 bases are TGTGCCAGCCTCCCCTCCGGGGGTTTAGTCTATGGCTACACCTTC.

The chain employs TRBV15 and TRBJ2-5, with a weak D call TRBD1 (5 bases). The CDR3 spans 14 residues. Germline-derived CDR1 and CDR2 are LNHNV and YYDKDF (reference sequence). The V gene lost 1 base and the J gene lost 2 bases, with 8 bases spanning the gap. The CDR3 DNA follows: TGTGCCACCAGCAGAGCAAGACAGCAAGAGACCCAGTACTTC. Translation gives CATSRARQQETQYF.

This clone showed up just a few times. The chain links TRBV28 to TRBJ1-2; 9 positions agree with TRBD1. The length of the CDR3 is 13 residues. With 6 bases clipped from V and 6 bases from J, the junction kept 5 bases outside the gene matches. Germline assignment: CDR1 MDHEN and CDR2 SYDVKM. The CDR3 here is CASRRRDRDGYTF. Here the CDR3 DNA reads TGTGCCAGCAGACGTCGGGACAGGGATGGCTACACCTTC.

The rearrangement links TRBV6-5 to TRBJ2-5; a weak D match, TRBD1 (5 bases). Per the germline V gene, CDR1 is MNHEY and CDR2 is SVGAGI. The V and J ends lost 6 bases and 5 bases respectively, with 16 bases between them. The CDR3 is 14 residues long. The CDR3 sequence: CASRSAGSVETQYF. The CDR3 coding sequence is TGTGCCAGCAGGAGTGCAGGGTCTGTGGAGACCCAGTACTTC.